These 30 T cell receptor beta chains came from one sample sequenced in a study of blood T cell repertoires in COVID-19. TCRdb's copy holds only in-frame clones and misses some; the assay was immunoSEQ multiplex PCR. Here the sample spans 150,000 or so clones, approximately 90% being singletons. Sequencing was done on a sample of peripheral blood. Every receptor here comes from a man in his fifties or sixties with acute or convalescent COVID-19.

V and J are TRBV11-2 and TRBJ2-5, with 11 bases fitting TRBD2. The CDR3 has 15 amino acids. Germline values: CDR1 SGHAT, CDR2 FQNNGV. The V gene end was trimmed by 6 bases and the J gene end by 1 base; junction bases not matched to a gene: 4. In DNA, the CDR3 is TGTGCCAGCAGAACGGGACTAGCGGCCCAAGAGACCCAGTACTTC. Translated, it gives CASRTGLAAQETQYF.

The chain couples TRBV4-1 to TRBJ2-3; D remains ambiguous. The CDR3 loop spans 12 amino acids. V was clipped by 4 bases and J by 8 bases, with 10 bases between them. Germline CDR1 and CDR2: MGHRA and YSYEKL. The CDR3 here is CASSPLRGTQYF. CDR3 sequence (DNA): TGCGCCAGCAGCCCTTTAAGAGGTACGCAGTATTTT.

This sequence joins TRBV3-1 (or the pseudogene TRBV3-2) and TRBJ1-5, with unresolved D. V was shortened by 5 bases and J by 6 bases, with 8 bases between the two germline ends. The CDR3 spans 12 residues. Looked up from germline, CDR1 is LGHDT and CDR2 is YNNKEL (reference sequence). In DNA, the CDR3 is TGTGCCAGCAGCTCACATGGTCAGCCCCAGCATTTT. Its translation is CASSSHGQPQHF.

This rearrangement joins TRBV5-1 to TRBJ1-1; D is ambiguous. Deletions cut 1 base from V and 2 bases from J, with 9 bases between. Germline V gene lookup returns CDR1 SGHRS and CDR2 YFSETQ. The CDR3 spans 14 residues. The CDR3 DNA is TGCGCCAGCAGCTTGTTCAGCGTAAACACTGAAGCTTTCTTT. This gives the protein CASSLFSVNTEAFF.

This chain connects TRBV28 to TRBJ1-1, with D possibly matching TRBD1 (6 bases). Germline V lookup: CDR1 MDHEN, CDR2 SYDVKM. Trimming removed 3 bases from V and 6 bases from J, with 17 bases in between. The CDR3 has 15 amino acids. Written as DNA, the CDR3 is TGTGCCAGCAGTTTCTTTGGCAGGGGAGGGTCTGAAGCTTTCTTT. Translating gives CASSFFGRGGSEAFF.

This chain joins TRBV12-5 and TRBJ2-1; D may be TRBD1 (8 bases). V dropped 5 bases and J dropped 8 bases, with 16 bases sitting between them. This CDR3 is built from 14 residues. Germline CDR1 and CDR2: LGHNT and FRNRAP. For the CDR3, the DNA is TGTGCTAGTGGTCCCGGACAGGGAGGGGATGAGCAGTTCTTC. Translation: CASGPGQGGDEQFF.

The chain couples TRBV6-6 to TRBJ1-1, with D possibly being TRBD1 (5 bases). The V and J ends lost 6 bases and 1 base respectively, with 15 bases between them. The germline CDR1 and CDR2 sequences are MNHNY and SVGAGI (reference sequence). The length of the CDR3 is 15 residues. The CDR3 nucleotides are TGTGCCAGCAGCATCCCTTTCACAGGGAACACTGAAGCTTTCTTT. Translation: CASSIPFTGNTEAFF.

The chain carries TRBV7-6 and TRBJ2-1; maybe TRBD1 (6 bases). Looked up from germline, CDR1 is SGHVS and CDR2 is FNYEAQ. This CDR3 has 13 residues. The V end was cut by 2 bases, the J end by 10 bases, with 12 bases between. CDR3 coding DNA: TGTGCCAGCAGCTTAAAGGGCCAGGGGGAGCAGTTCTTC. As protein: CASSLKGQGEQFF.

Written as DNA, the CDR3 is TGTGCCAGTAGTATTGGCGGGGGCCCTGGAGGTCGGGAGACCCAGTACTTC. It codes for CASSIGGGPGGRETQYF. The chain links TRBV19 to TRBJ2-5; a weak D match, TRBD2 (7 bases). Between the trimmed V and J ends, which lost 3 bases and 5 bases, there was a span of 22 bases. The CDR3 consists of 17 residues. The V gene's germline CDR1 is LNHDA and CDR2 SQIVND (reference sequence). The whole variable domain, filled in from reference TRBV19 and TRBJ2-5, reads DGGITQSPKYLFRKEGQNVTLSCEQNLNHDAMYWYRQDPGQGLRLIYYSQIVNDFQKGDIAEGYSVSREKKESFPLTVTSAQKNPTAFYLCASSIGGGPGGRETQYFGPGTRLLVL.

This chain connects TRBV28 to TRBJ1-1, with a tentative D call TRBD1 (6 bases). Per germline, CDR1 MDHEN and CDR2 SYDVKM. The CDR3 spans 15 residues. Trimming took 5 bases from V and 1 from J, leaving 14 bases between them. CDR3 region: CASSRPGQWNTEAFF. CDR3 sequence (DNA): TGTGCCAGCAGTCGCCCGGGACAATGGAACACTGAAGCTTTCTTT.

This sequence joins TRBV7-8 and TRBJ1-4; D remains ambiguous. V was pared by 4 bases and J by 8 bases, with 17 bases between. There are 15 residues in the CDR3. Per the germline V gene, CDR1 is SGHVS and CDR2 is FQNEAQ. CDR3 in amino acids: CASSSTRGFGEKLFF. CDR3 bases: TGTGCCAGCAGCTCCACTAGAGGGTTTGGGGAAAAACTGTTTTTT.

The chain combines TRBV7-9 with TRBJ1-1; 7 bases are a match to TRBD1. J gave up 1 base and V 6 bases, and 2 bases lay outside the gene matches. The CDR3 consists of 13 residues. CDR1 is SEHNR and CDR2 is FQNEAQ in the germline V gene (reference sequence). The CDR3 nucleotides are TGTGCCAGCAGAAGGACAGGGAACACTGAAGCTTTCTTT. Its translation: CASRRTGNTEAFF.

The sample holds one count of this clone. V and J are TRBV7-9 and TRBJ2-1, with TRBD2 identical over 10 bases. After removal of 5 bases from V and 8 bases from J, the junction contained 12 bases not matched to a gene. Germline V CDR1 and CDR2: SEHNR, FQNEAQ (reference sequence). The CDR3 is 16 amino acids. The CDR3 nucleotides read TGTGCCAGCAGCCCCAGCGGGAGGGCCTTTAGAGATGAGCAGTTCTTC. Amino acids: CASSPSGRAFRDEQFF.

The chain uses TRBV6-5 and TRBJ1-6, with 10 bases matching TRBD1. CDR3 length: 14 amino acids. V gave up 2 bases and J gave up 9 bases; unmatched junction bases: 1. Looked up from germline, CDR1 is MNHEY and CDR2 is SVGAGI. The CDR3 spells CASSYDRGRSPLHF. In DNA form, the CDR3 reads TGTGCCAGCAGTTACGACAGGGGGCGTTCACCCCTCCACTTT.

The rearrangement links TRBV7-2 to TRBJ1-2; D call uncertain. In germline, CDR1 is SGHTA, CDR2 FQGNSA. Trimming left V 1 base short and J 5 bases short, with 5 bases between. The CDR3 is 12 residues long. The CDR3 DNA reads as TGTGCCAGCAGCTTAGACAGATATGGCTACACCTTC. Protein sequence: CASSLDRYGYTF.

V gene TRBV7-9 combines with J gene TRBJ1-1; D is unresolved. V was shortened by 5 bases and J by 1 base, with 17 bases between the two germline ends. This CDR3 comprises 16 residues. Germline CDR1 and CDR2: SEHNR and FQNEAQ (reference sequence). The CDR3 coding sequence is TGTGCCAGCAGCCCACTAGGGTCGGTGAAGAACACTGAAGCTTTCTTT. This gives the protein CASSPLGSVKNTEAFF.

This chain links TRBV7-2 with TRBJ2-4, with 7 bases identical to TRBD1. The trim removed 1 base at V and 3 bases at J, leaving 3 bases unmatched. CDR3 length: 15 residues. Germline V gene lookup returns CDR1 SGHTA and CDR2 FQGNSA. CDR3 protein: CASSLDRGSKNIQYF. In DNA form, the CDR3 reads TGTGCCAGCAGCTTAGACAGGGGCAGCAAAAACATTCAGTACTTC.

The chain carries TRBV11-3 and TRBJ2-6; 7 nucleotides line up with TRBD1. In germline, CDR1 is SGHNT, CDR2 YENEEA. This CDR3 contains 17 residues. J lost 3 bases, V lost 5 bases, and 10 bases had no gene match. DNA of the CDR3: TGTGCCAGCAGCCCTTCCGACAGGGTAAATGGGGCCAACGTCCTGACTTTC. This gives the protein CASSPSDRVNGANVLTF.

The rearrangement links TRBV7-9 to TRBJ1-4, with 7 nucleotides matching TRBD1. V trimming: 3 bases; J trimming: 5 bases; junction bases outside the gene matches: 6. This CDR3 is built from 15 residues. CDR1 and CDR2 from the germline V gene are SEHNR and FQNEAQ (reference sequence). The CDR3 bases are TGTGCCAGCAGCTTGGGCCCGACAGGGAATGAAAAACTGTTTTTT. Protein sequence: CASSLGPTGNEKLFF.

This clone came up once. The genes are TRBV19 and TRBJ2-1; weak D call: TRBD2 (6 bases). The germline gives CDR1 LNHDA, CDR2 SQIVND (reference sequence). The CDR3 has 17 amino acids. Deletions cut 3 bases from V and 0 bases from J, with 15 bases between. This CDR3 reads CASSMTGTLSSYNEQFF. The CDR3 bases are TGTGCCAGTAGTATGACCGGGACTCTAAGCTCCTACAATGAGCAGTTCTTC. Based on the CDR3 plus reference TRBV19 and TRBJ2-1, the full variable domain is DGGITQSPKYLFRKEGQNVTLSCEQNLNHDAMYWYRQDPGQGLRLIYYSQIVNDFQKGDIAEGYSVSREKKESFPLTVTSAQKNPTAFYLCASSMTGTLSSYNEQFFGPGTRLTVL.

This clone was seen only a few times. The V and J genes are TRBV5-1 and TRBJ2-2; TRBD1 aligns across 7 bases. This CDR3 is built from 14 residues. CDR1 is SGHRS, CDR2 YFSETQ, per germline. V shed 4 bases, J shed 4 bases, and the junction held 4 bases outside the gene matches. CDR3 sequence: CASSEQGFTGELFF. The CDR3 DNA reads as TGCGCCAGCAGCGAACAGGGGTTCACCGGGGAGCTGTTTTTT.

This chain connects TRBV5-1 to TRBJ1-1; TRBD1 aligns across 8 bases. The trim removed 6 bases at V and 5 bases at J, leaving 9 bases unmatched. Germline lookup yields CDR1 SGHRS and CDR2 YFSETQ. This CDR3 has 14 amino acids. Here the CDR3 reads CASTLSTGGTEAFF. CDR3 sequence (DNA): TGCGCCAGCACCCTTTCCACAGGGGGAACTGAAGCTTTCTTT.

V gene TRBV27 combines with J gene TRBJ1-1; 7 positions match TRBD1. The germline V gene encodes CDR1 MNHEY and CDR2 SMNVEV (reference sequence). The CDR3 totals 14 residues. Unmatched junction bases numbered 12, after V lost 6 bases and J lost 8 bases. Written as DNA, the CDR3 is TGTGCCAGCAGCCCCCGCCCCCCGGGACAGGAAGCTTTCTTT. Protein sequence: CASSPRPPGQEAFF.

This chain uses TRBV2 with TRBJ2-7; possibly TRBD2 for D (5 bases). Germline V CDR1 and CDR2: SNHLY, FYNNEI. With 8 bases removed from V and 6 bases from J, the gap between germline ends came to 17 bases. This CDR3 has 13 residues. The CDR3 reads CASERARSSEQYF. The CDR3 nucleotides are TGTGCCAGCGAGAGGGCGCGGAGCTCCGAGCAGTACTTC.

V gene TRBV30 combines with J gene TRBJ1-2; D remains ambiguous. The CDR3 loop spans 13 amino acids. CDR1 is GTSNPN, CDR2 SVGIG, per germline (reference sequence). The V end was cut by 3 bases, the J end by 2 bases, with 10 bases between. In nucleotides, the CDR3 is TGTGCCTGGAGGCCGGGTGAGAACTATGGCTACACCTTC. It codes for CAWRPGENYGYTF.

V gene TRBV5-4 combines with J gene TRBJ1-1, with D unclear. There are 15 residues in the CDR3. The germline V gene has CDR1 SGHNT and CDR2 YYREEE (reference sequence). V lost 6 bases and J lost 1, with 16 bases in between. Here the CDR3 reads CASKPGVTGNTEAFF. DNA for the CDR3: TGTGCCAGCAAACCCGGGGTCACGGGGAACACTGAAGCTTTCTTT. Full variable domain (remainder filled in from reference TRBV5-4 and TRBJ1-1): ETGVTQSPTHLIKTRGQQVTLRCSSQSGHNTVSWYQQALGQGPQFIFQYYREEENGRGNFPPRFSGLQFPNYSSELNVNALELDDSALYLCASKPGVTGNTEAFFGQGTRLTVV.

This clone was observed a few times. The J gene is TRBJ1-1, the V gene TRBV30; D perhaps matches TRBD1 (6 bases). Germline CDR1 GTSNPN, CDR2 SVGIG (reference sequence). The CDR3 contains 13 residues. V dropped 4 bases and J dropped 2 bases, with 11 bases sitting between them. The CDR3 is CAWKDRTNTEAFF. The CDR3 nucleotides read TGTGCCTGGAAGGACAGAACTAACACTGAAGCTTTCTTT.

The chain has TRBV2 and TRBJ2-2; possible D gene TRBD2, 5 bases. The CDR3 contains 15 residues. V was pared by 6 bases and J by 4 bases, with 15 bases between. Germline V gives CDR1 SNHLY, CDR2 FYNNEI. Here the CDR3 reads CASRIDRAGTGELFF. In DNA form, the CDR3 reads TGTGCCAGCAGGATAGACCGGGCGGGCACCGGGGAGCTGTTTTTT.

This clone has just one count. This chain links TRBV5-1 with TRBJ2-5; 9 nucleotides line up with TRBD1. CDR1 is SGHRS and CDR2 is YFSETQ in the germline V gene. The CDR3 totals 14 residues. The J segment lost 3 bases and the V segment lost 0 bases, leaving 0 bases of the junction unmatched. DNA of the CDR3: TGCGCCAGCAGCTTGGGACAGGGGGAAGAGACCCAGTACTTC. Residues: CASSLGQGEETQYF.

This chain joins TRBV19 and TRBJ2-2; 8 bases map to TRBD1. Germline V gives CDR1 LNHDA, CDR2 SQIVND (reference sequence). The ends lost 6 bases at V and 3 bases at J; junction bases unmatched: 3. The CDR3 runs to 14 residues. The CDR3 sequence: CASRWTGHTGELFF. The CDR3 bases are TGTGCCAGTAGATGGACAGGGCACACCGGGGAGCTGTTTTTT.